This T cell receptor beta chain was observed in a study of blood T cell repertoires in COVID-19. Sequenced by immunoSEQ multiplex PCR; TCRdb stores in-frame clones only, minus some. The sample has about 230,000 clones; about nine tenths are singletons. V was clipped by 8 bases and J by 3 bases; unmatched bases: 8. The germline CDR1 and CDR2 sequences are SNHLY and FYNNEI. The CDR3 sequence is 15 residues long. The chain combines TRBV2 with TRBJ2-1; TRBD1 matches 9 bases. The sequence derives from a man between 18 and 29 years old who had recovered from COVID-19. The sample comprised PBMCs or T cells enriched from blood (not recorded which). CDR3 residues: CASARTGDFYNEQFF. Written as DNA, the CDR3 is TGTGCCAGCGCCAGGACAGGGGACTTCTACAATGAGCAGTTCTTC.